This TCR beta chain appears in the sequencing data of a study of sequential checkpoint blockade in melanoma. Repertoires were generated with immunoSEQ multiplex PCR, while TCRdb's copy carries only in-frame clones and drops some. The sample holds roughly 20,000 clones; approximately 82% are singletons and the top ten take around 34%. The treatment is: randomized to nivolumab then ipilimumab (arm A) or the reverse (arm B). The germline CDR1 and CDR2 sequences are MDHEN and SYDVKM. The CDR3 is 16 residues long. V lost 0 bases, J lost 2 bases, and 3 bases stayed unmatched. The TCR comes from a human donor with melanoma. The V call is TRBV28, the J call TRBJ2-1, with 8 bases that match TRBD2. Material: CD8+ T cells sorted from blood (inferred from file names), obtained from a patient given nivolumab and ipilimumab in sequence. The CDR3 region is CASSLWVAGTYNEQFF. The DNA of the CDR3 is TGTGCCAGCAGTTTATGGGTAGCGGGGACCTACAATGAGCAGTTCTTC. Supplemented by reference TRBV28 and TRBJ2-1, the full variable domain reads DVKVTQSSRYLVKRTGEKVFLECVQDMDHENMFWYRQDPGLGLRLIYFSYDVKMKEKGDIPEGYSVSREKKERFSLILESASTNQTSMYLCASSLWVAGTYNEQFFGPGTRLTVL.